This TCR beta chain originates from a study of blood T cell repertoires in COVID-19. Overall study: The samples span acute and convalescent COVID-19 from the United States, Italy and Spain. Sources were T cells, B-cell-depleted T cells, or PBMCs; the material itself was cDNA or gDNA.

Under the authors' procedure: Reference gene primer amplification gave estimated nucleated cell counts. Method: immunoSEQ multiplex PCR; TCRdb's copy keeps in-frame clones and lacks some. Clonal size and the V and J genes are those of that table, whereas D and trimming came from the DNA. The table lists about 110,000 clones, just over 90% of them singletons. The CDR3 covers 14 residues. V lost 5 bases and J lost 9; bases outside the gene matches: 5. Germline-derived CDR1 and CDR2 are SGHVS and FQNEAQ. The chain combines TRBV7-8 with TRBJ1-6; 9 bases align to TRBD1. The sequencing sample was made of peripheral blood. The TCR was taken from a woman under 40 with acute or convalescent COVID-19. The CDR3 nucleotides read TGTGCCAGCAGCGACGGACAGGGGATTTCACCCCTCCACTTT. It encodes CASSDGQGISPLHF.